Shown below are 21 T cell receptor beta chains from a single sample sequenced in a study of post-analysis software for immune sequencing data. Every TCR beta cDNA library bore unique molecular identifiers. From the PCR reads, TCRdb called clonotypes with MiXCR, one entry per CDR3 protein. The data contain around 770,000 distinct CDR3 sequences, around 45% of them singletons. Findings and limits, study-wide: When patients were compared with controls, 4 or 5 TRBV segments were more frequent, TRBV5-6, TRBV5-1 and TRBV20-1 among them.

No antigens are known for them. Material for sequencing was blood. The receptors stem from a girl aged 5-17 years with multiple sclerosis.

This chain connects TRBV6-5 to TRBJ1-2, with no clear D. Germline CDR1 is MNHEY and CDR2 is SVGAGI. V was clipped by 2 bases and J by 4 bases, with 11 bases between them. The CDR3 length is 14 residues. This CDR3 reads CASSYRGYSYGYTF. In DNA form, the CDR3 reads TGTGCCAGCAGTTACAGAGGGTACAGCTATGGCTACACCTTC.

The chain combines TRBV24-1 with TRBJ1-1, with no clear D. The CDR3 is 18 residues long. Germline lookup yields CDR1 KGHDR and CDR2 SFDVKD. Trimming took off 7 bases at V and 0 bases at J, with 23 bases between the two ends. CDR3 protein: CATSGLVSSSTLNTEAFF. The DNA for the CDR3 is TGTGCCACCAGCGGGTTAGTGTCGTCCAGTACATTGAACACTGAAGCTTTCTTT.

This clonotype was observed a handful of times. The rearrangement joins TRBV3-1 to TRBJ2-1; the D gene is possibly TRBD2 (7 bases). The CDR3 spans 22 residues. The V gene's germline CDR1 is LGHDT and CDR2 YNNKEL (reference sequence). Trimming pared 3 bases from V and 1 base from J, leaving 31 bases between. The CDR3 coding sequence is TGTGCCAGCAGCCAGGCCGGGGGCCCCCCCCGGGCTAGCGGACCTTCCTACAATGAGCAGTTCTTC. This gives the protein CASSQAGGPPRASGPSYNEQFF.

The chain carries TRBV7-9 and TRBJ2-5, with 7 positions matching TRBD1. With V trimmed by 1 base and J by 2 bases, 4 bases remained unmatched. Germline lookup yields CDR1 SEHNR and CDR2 FQNEAQ (reference sequence). The CDR3 is 15 amino acids. CDR3 coding DNA: TGTGCCAGCAGCTTAGAAGGGACAGCACAAGAGACCCAGTACTTC. Protein: CASSLEGTAQETQYF.

Comments on this clonotype: Germline and junction disagree at one end, which may indicate a read error. The rearrangement joins TRBV6-2 or TRBV6-3 to TRBJ2-1, with TRBD1 identical over 7 bases. The length of the CDR3 is 14 residues. Per germline, CDR1 MNHEY and CDR2 SVGEGT. CDR3 region: CAGSRRQGRYEQFF. In nucleotides, the CDR3 is TGTGCCGGCAGCCGGCGACAGGGCAGGTATGAGCAGTTCTTC.

The rearrangement uses TRBV7-2 and TRBJ2-5, with a weak D call TRBD2 (5 bases). Germline V gene lookup returns CDR1 SGHTA and CDR2 FQGNSA. This CDR3 comprises 15 residues. V was cut by 3 bases and J by 0 bases, with 11 bases left in between. The CDR3 loop is CASSFRSAHQETQYF. CDR3 bases: TGTGCCAGCAGCTTCCGTAGCGCCCACCAAGAGACCCAGTACTTC.

The chain recombines TRBV20-1 with TRBJ2-1; 13 positions agree with TRBD2. Germline CDR1 is DFQATT and CDR2 is SNEGSKA (reference sequence). The V and J ends lost 6 bases and 8 bases, in that order; junction bases with no gene match: 10. This CDR3 region has 15 residues. CDR3 bases: TGCAGTGCCCATACGAGGACTAGCGGGAGTGATGAGCAGTTCTTC. Encoded protein: CSAHTRTSGSDEQFF.

This clonotype has a handful of counts. The rearrangement uses TRBV28 and TRBJ2-7; 10 bases agree with TRBD2. The length of the CDR3 is 18 residues. Germline trimming cut 6 bases from V and 0 bases from J; bases unmatched to any gene: 14. Germline CDR1 and CDR2: MDHEN and SYDVKM. The CDR3 loop is CASSLALAGGLSSYEQYF. CDR3 bases: TGTGCCAGCAGCCTCGCTTTAGCGGGAGGCTTAAGCTCCTACGAGCAGTACTTC.

V usage is TRBV7-3 and J usage is TRBJ2-1; D uncertain. V was cut by 8 bases and J by 7 bases, with 18 bases left in between. CDR1 and CDR2 (germline): SGHTA, FQGTGA. The CDR3 runs 14 residues. DNA for the CDR3: TGTGCCAGCGGAACCACCTCTGTTCCGAATGAGCAGTTCTTC. As protein: CASGTTSVPNEQFF.

V is TRBV5-5 and J is TRBJ1-5; TRBD1 might be the D (5 bases). Trimming left V 4 bases short and J 3 bases short, with 8 bases between. Germline CDR1 is SGHKS and CDR2 is YYEKEE (reference sequence). The CDR3 spans 13 residues. In nucleotides, the CDR3 is TGTGCCAGCAGCAGCAGGGCCAATCAGCCCCAGCATTTT. This sequence encodes CASSSRANQPQHF.

The chain has TRBV5-1 and TRBJ2-7; 8 nucleotides agree with TRBD2. The last part of the DNA fits TRBJ2-5 better; the J call may be wrong. Germline CDR1 SGHRS, CDR2 YFSETQ. The CDR3 covers 13 residues. CDR3 region: CASSREGGETQYF. CDR3 DNA sequence: TGCGCCAGCAGCCGGGAGGGTGGAGAGACCCAGTACTTC.

The V gene is TRBV28, the J gene TRBJ2-2, with D maybe TRBD2 (5 bases). V was shortened by 7 bases and J by 2 bases, with 11 bases between the two germline ends. Germline CDR1 is MDHEN and CDR2 is SYDVKM. The CDR3 length is 14 residues. The CDR3 DNA reads as TGTGCCAGCATAAGCGGAACTAACACCGGGGAGCTGTTTTTT. Protein product: CASISGTNTGELFF.

The genes are TRBV20-1 and TRBJ2-1; 8 nucleotides line up with TRBD1. Germline-derived CDR1 and CDR2 are DFQATT and SNEGSKA (reference sequence). The CDR3 contains 15 residues. V lost 0 bases, J lost 9 bases, and 10 bases stayed unmatched. CDR3 loop: CSARDWGQATSEQFF. The DNA of the CDR3 is TGCAGTGCTAGAGATTGGGGACAGGCGACGAGTGAGCAGTTCTTC.

The CDR3 loop is CASSYNWNTEAFF. DNA of the CDR3: TGTGCCAGCAGTTACAATTGGAACACTGAAGCTTTCTTT. The rearrangement uses TRBV6-5 and TRBJ1-1; D uncertain. The CDR3 spans 13 residues. With 2 bases removed from V and 1 base from J, the gap between germline ends came to 5 bases. Germline CDR1 MNHEY, CDR2 SVGAGI.

CDR3 sequence: CASSKGDNNSPLHF. The CDR3 bases are TGTGCCAGCAGCAAAGGGGACAATAATTCACCCCTCCACTTT. J is TRBJ1-6 and V is TRBV21-1; the listed D gene, TRBD1, was not tested against the DNA. TRBV21-1 counts as a pseudogene. This CDR3 contains 14 residues.

This clonotype occurred once. The genes are TRBV20-1 and TRBJ2-4; 10 bases line up with TRBD2. With the DNA end fitting TRBJ2-5 better, the J assignment may be wrong. This CDR3 has 15 residues. Germline V gives CDR1 DFQATT, CDR2 SNEGSKA (reference sequence). The CDR3 DNA reads TGCAGTGCTAGAGATATTGGGACTAGCGTTGGGACCCAGTACTTC. This gives the protein CSARDIGTSVGTQYF.

The sample holds a few counts of this clonotype. The chain employs TRBV11-2 and TRBJ2-1; 8 bases map to TRBD1. Germline V gene data show CDR1 as SGHAT and CDR2 as FQNNGV. Trimming removed 8 bases from V and 7 bases from J; junction bases left unmatched: 7. The CDR3 extends over 13 amino acids. The CDR3 region has the DNA TGTGCCAGCCTCGGACAGGGTAAGAATGAGCAGTTCTTC. Its protein product is CASLGQGKNEQFF.

J is TRBJ2-1 and V is TRBV24-1; D gene uncertain. Per germline, CDR1 KGHDR and CDR2 SFDVKD. This CDR3 has 15 residues. Trimming cost V 5 bases and J 0 bases, with 10 bases left between them. CDR3 nucleotides: TGTGCCACCAGTGTTGGAGACCGCTCCTACAATGAGCAGTTCTTC. Translation: CATSVGDRSYNEQFF.

This clonotype was picked up a small number of times. The chain employs TRBV7-2 and TRBJ2-1; D ambiguous. Trimming cost V 5 bases and J 9 bases, with 14 bases left between them. CDR3 length equals 13 residues. Per germline, CDR1 SGHTA and CDR2 FQGNSA. CDR3 sequence reads: CASSRQRIGEQFF. The CDR3 region has the DNA TGTGCCAGCAGCCGCCAAAGGATCGGTGAGCAGTTCTTC.

The sample holds many counts of this clonotype. The chain couples TRBV12-3 or TRBV12-4 to TRBJ2-7; D possibly matches TRBD1 or TRBD2 (5 bases each). This CDR3 has 13 amino acids. V dropped 1 base and J dropped 12 bases, with 16 bases sitting between them. CDR3: CASSLEGPPKLYF. As DNA, the CDR3 is TGTGCCAGCAGTTTAGAGGGACCTCCAAAGCTGTACTTC.

The chain joins TRBV4-2 to TRBJ2-3, with 8 bases lining up with TRBD2. The V and J ends lost 1 base and 6 bases, in that order; junction bases with no gene match: 9. The germline CDR1 and CDR2 sequences are LGHNA and YNFKEQ. This CDR3 is built from 16 residues. This chain's CDR3 is CASSQAAAGAPDTQYF. CDR3 bases: TGTGCCAGCAGCCAAGCGGCAGCGGGGGCCCCGGATACGCAGTATTTT.